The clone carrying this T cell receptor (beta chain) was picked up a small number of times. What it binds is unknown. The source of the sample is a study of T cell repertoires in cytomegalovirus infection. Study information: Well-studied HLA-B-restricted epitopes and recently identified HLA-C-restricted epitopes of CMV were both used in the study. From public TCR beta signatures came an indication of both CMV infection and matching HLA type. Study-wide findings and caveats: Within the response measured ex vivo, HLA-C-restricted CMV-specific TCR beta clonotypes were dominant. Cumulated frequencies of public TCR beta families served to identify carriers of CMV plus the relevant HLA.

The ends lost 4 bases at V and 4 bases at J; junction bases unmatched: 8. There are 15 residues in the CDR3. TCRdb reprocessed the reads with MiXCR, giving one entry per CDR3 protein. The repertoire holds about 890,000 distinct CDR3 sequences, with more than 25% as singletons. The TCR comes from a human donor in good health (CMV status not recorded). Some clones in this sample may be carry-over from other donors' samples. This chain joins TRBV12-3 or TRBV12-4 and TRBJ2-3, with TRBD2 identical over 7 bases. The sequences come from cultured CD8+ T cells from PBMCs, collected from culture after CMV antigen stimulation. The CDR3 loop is CASSSQRGGADTQYF. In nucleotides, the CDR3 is TGTGCCAGCAGTTCCCAGCGGGGAGGGGCAGATACGCAGTATTTT.